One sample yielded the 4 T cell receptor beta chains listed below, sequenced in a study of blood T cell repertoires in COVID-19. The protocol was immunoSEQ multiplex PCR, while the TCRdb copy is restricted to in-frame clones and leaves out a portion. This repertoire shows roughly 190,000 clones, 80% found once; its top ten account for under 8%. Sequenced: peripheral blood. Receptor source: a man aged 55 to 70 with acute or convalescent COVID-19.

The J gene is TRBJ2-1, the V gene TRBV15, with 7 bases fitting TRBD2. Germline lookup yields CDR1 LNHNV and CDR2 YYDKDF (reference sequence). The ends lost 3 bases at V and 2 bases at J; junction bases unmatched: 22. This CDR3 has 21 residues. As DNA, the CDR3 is TGTGCCACCAGCAGGGACGTTCGGGTAGCGGGCGGGGGAAGGGCCTACAATGAGCAGTTCTTC. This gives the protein CATSRDVRVAGGGRAYNEQFF.

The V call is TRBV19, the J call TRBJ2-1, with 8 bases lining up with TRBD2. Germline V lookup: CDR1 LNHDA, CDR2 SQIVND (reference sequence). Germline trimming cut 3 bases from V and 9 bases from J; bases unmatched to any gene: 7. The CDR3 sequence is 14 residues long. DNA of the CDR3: TGTGCCAGTAGTATTCGGGGGGGAAGGGGTGAGCAGTTCTTC. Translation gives CASSIRGGRGEQFF.

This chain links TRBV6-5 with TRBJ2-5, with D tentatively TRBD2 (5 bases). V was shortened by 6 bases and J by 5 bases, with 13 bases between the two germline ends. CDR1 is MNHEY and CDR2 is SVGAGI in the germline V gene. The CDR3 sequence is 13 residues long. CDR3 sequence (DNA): TGTGCCAGCAGACGCGGACTGCGCGAGACCCAGTACTTC. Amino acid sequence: CASRRGLRETQYF.

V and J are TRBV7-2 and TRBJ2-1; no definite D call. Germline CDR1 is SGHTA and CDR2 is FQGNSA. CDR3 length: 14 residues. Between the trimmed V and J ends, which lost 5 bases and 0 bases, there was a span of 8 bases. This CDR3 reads CASSVDTSYNEQFF. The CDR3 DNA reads TGTGCCAGCAGCGTAGACACCTCCTACAATGAGCAGTTCTTC.